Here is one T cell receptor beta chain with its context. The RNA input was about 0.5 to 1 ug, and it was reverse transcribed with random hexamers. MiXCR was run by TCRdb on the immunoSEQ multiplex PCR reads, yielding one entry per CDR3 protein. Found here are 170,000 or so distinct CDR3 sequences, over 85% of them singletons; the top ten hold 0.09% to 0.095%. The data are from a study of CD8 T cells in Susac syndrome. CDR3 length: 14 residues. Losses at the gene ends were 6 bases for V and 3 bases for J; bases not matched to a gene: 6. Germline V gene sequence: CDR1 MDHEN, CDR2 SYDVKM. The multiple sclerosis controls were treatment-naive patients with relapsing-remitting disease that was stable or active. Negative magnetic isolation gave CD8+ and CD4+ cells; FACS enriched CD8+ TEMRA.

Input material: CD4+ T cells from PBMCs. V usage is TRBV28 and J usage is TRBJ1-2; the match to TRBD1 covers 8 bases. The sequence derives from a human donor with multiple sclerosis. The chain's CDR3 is CASSFRDRHYGYTF. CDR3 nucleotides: TGTGCCAGCAGCTTCCGGGACAGGCACTATGGCTACACCTTC.